One and the same sample provided the 28 T cell receptor beta chains below, sequenced in a study of blood T cells in healthy people across ages. Primers used in a second PCR of about 6 to 11 cycles were a sample-barcoded 5' primer and a J-beta primer mix. MiXCR, applied by TCRdb to the 5' RACE reads, yields one record per CDR3 protein. Altogether hundreds of thousands of distinct CDR3 sequences are present, about 50% being singletons, with the ten largest covering approximately 13%. Sequencing was done on a sample of blood. The receptors originated from a woman of 80 years or more in good health.

This clonotype was recorded at least ten times. The chain joins TRBV20-1 to TRBJ2-1; 9 nucleotides line up with TRBD2. Per germline, CDR1 DFQATT and CDR2 SNEGSKA (reference sequence). J gave up 0 bases and V 6 bases, and 9 bases lay outside the gene matches. The CDR3 has 16 residues. CDR3 protein: CSALTFSGSSYNEQFF. The CDR3 DNA reads TGCAGTGCCCTCACCTTTAGCGGGAGCTCCTACAATGAGCAGTTCTTC.

The CDR3 DNA reads as TGTGCCAGCAGCCGAAGCCCGGGACTAGCCCTTTTTCATGAGCAGTACTTC. Amino acids: CASSRSPGLALFHEQYF. The chain employs TRBV7-9 and TRBJ2-7; TRBD2 aligns across 9 bases. From germline, CDR1 is SEHNR and CDR2 FQNEAQ (reference sequence). There are 17 residues in the CDR3. The V segment lost 5 bases and the J segment 7 bases; nucleotides outside the gene matches: 18. The full variable domain, with the rest looked up from reference TRBV7-9 and TRBJ2-7, is DTGVSQNPRHKITKRGQNVTFRCDPISEHNRLYWYRQTLGQGPEFLTYFQNEAQLEKSRLLSDRFSAERPKGSFSTLEIQRTEQGDSAMYLCASSRSPGLALFHEQYFGPGTRLTVT.

The sample holds many counts of this clonotype. The chain links TRBV5-1 to TRBJ2-3; possibly TRBD1 for D (6 bases). V lost 4 bases, J lost 3 bases, and 21 bases lay in between. Germline loops: CDR1 SGHRS, CDR2 YFSETQ. The CDR3 consists of 17 residues. The CDR3 protein is CASSLSGVGAGTDTQYF. CDR3 DNA: TGCGCCAGCAGCCTATCAGGGGTCGGTGCTGGAACAGATACGCAGTATTTT.

The chain links TRBV28 to TRBJ2-1; D tentatively reads TRBD1 or TRBD2 (6 bases each). The CDR3 consists of 16 residues. The V and J ends lost 5 bases and 1 base respectively, with 15 bases between them. The germline gives CDR1 MDHEN, CDR2 SYDVKM. The CDR3 DNA is TGTGCCAGCAGTCCGAGGGGGGTGGGTTCCTACAATGAGCAGTTCTTC. Its protein is CASSPRGVGSYNEQFF.

The V gene is TRBV20-1, the J gene TRBJ2-7; a weak D match, TRBD2 (5 bases). V gave up 1 base and J gave up 6 bases, with 13 bases separating them. The CDR3 sequence is 13 residues long. CDR1 and CDR2 (germline): DFQATT, SNEGSKA (reference sequence). CDR3 amino acids: CSARAPNGGEQYF. The CDR3 DNA is TGCAGTGCTAGAGCCCCGAACGGAGGCGAGCAGTACTTC.

The chain has TRBV7-9 and TRBJ2-5, with 12 bases matching TRBD2. Losses at the gene ends were 5 bases for V and 9 bases for J; bases not matched to a gene: 7. The CDR3 runs 14 residues. CDR1 SEHNR and CDR2 FQNEAQ come from the germline V gene (reference sequence). The CDR3 reads CASSVTSGGKPQYF. Written as DNA, the CDR3 is TGTGCCAGCAGCGTTACTAGCGGGGGGAAGCCCCAGTACTTC.

The chain employs TRBV20-1 and TRBJ2-7; possibly TRBD1 or TRBD2 for D (6 bases each). Matching the DNA end better, TRBJ2-5 makes the J call doubtful. Germline values: CDR1 DFQATT, CDR2 SNEGSKA (reference sequence). This CDR3 region has 16 residues. CDR3 sequence reads: CSARNQGRRARETQYF. DNA for the CDR3: TGCAGTGCTAGAAATCAGGGGAGGAGGGCCAGAGAGACCCAGTACTTC.

This chain joins TRBV3-1 and TRBJ2-7, with 9 bases lining up with TRBD2. V shed 4 bases, J shed 7 bases, and the junction held 11 bases outside the gene matches. CDR1 is LGHDT and CDR2 is YNNKEL in the germline V gene (reference sequence). This CDR3 is built from 15 residues. CDR3 sequence reads: CASSLGLAGNNEQYF. CDR3 DNA sequence: TGTGCCAGCAGCCTAGGCCTAGCGGGAAACAATGAGCAGTACTTC.

As for this clonotype: A much bigger clone sits one base away, suggesting this may be a read error. The chain recombines TRBV4-1 with TRBJ1-2; 7 nucleotides line up with TRBD1. Germline V gene sequence: CDR1 MGHRA, CDR2 YSYEKL. Germline trimming cut 0 bases from V and 4 bases from J; bases unmatched to any gene: 5. The CDR3 has 15 residues. The CDR3 loop reads CASSQEGRDSYGYTF. DNA for the CDR3: TGCGCCAGCAGCCAAGAGGGCCGGGACAGCTATGGCTACACCTTC.

V is TRBV29-1 and J is TRBJ2-5, with D possibly being TRBD1 or TRBD2 (5 bases each). This CDR3 is built from 12 residues. V shed 2 bases and J shed 5 bases, with 9 bases lying between them. Germline CDR1 is SQVTM and CDR2 is ANQGSEA. The CDR3 is CSVELWGETQYF. The CDR3 DNA reads TGCAGCGTTGAATTGTGGGGGGAGACCCAGTACTTC.

The chain links TRBV4-3 to TRBJ2-1; 15 bases agree with TRBD2. The CDR3 covers 17 residues. Germline V gene data show CDR1 as LGHNA and CDR2 as YSLEER. J was trimmed by 2 bases and V by 2 bases; bases with no gene match: 1. CDR3 sequence reads: CASSQRTSGGAYNEQFF. CDR3 nucleotide sequence: TGCGCCAGCAGCCAAAGGACTAGCGGGGGGGCCTACAATGAGCAGTTCTTC.

This clonotype was detected many times. The rearrangement uses TRBV18 and TRBJ1-1; no firm D call. Germline V gene sequence: CDR1 KGHSH, CDR2 LQKENI. V was clipped by 5 bases and J by 4 bases, with 17 bases between them. The CDR3 is made up of 15 amino acids. CDR3: CASSWSSSPGTEAFF. CDR3 nucleotides: TGTGCCAGCTCATGGTCATCCTCCCCGGGCACTGAAGCTTTCTTT.

This clonotype turned up a few times. V gene TRBV7-9 combines with J gene TRBJ1-1; no definite D call. The CDR3 contains 16 residues. Per the germline V gene, CDR1 is SEHNR and CDR2 is FQNEAQ (reference sequence). Trimming removed 8 bases at V and 1 base at J, with 20 bases between. The CDR3 DNA is TGTGCCAGCTCCCCCCCAGTCCGAGCAGGGAACACTGAAGCTTTCTTT. Protein sequence: CASSPPVRAGNTEAFF.

The chain recombines TRBV12-3 or TRBV12-4 with TRBJ1-5, with unresolved D. The CDR3 contains 14 residues. V gave up 7 bases and J gave up 2 bases, with 12 bases separating them. The CDR3 DNA reads TGTGCCAGCACCATTGGGGTTGGCAATCAGCCCCAGCATTTT. It codes for CASTIGVGNQPQHF.

This rearrangement joins TRBV2 to TRBJ1-1, with D hard to call. V lost 6 bases and J 1 base, leaving 12 bases between the germline ends. The CDR3 is 14 amino acids. CDR1 and CDR2 (germline): SNHLY, FYNNEI. The CDR3 loop is CASSEQWANTEAFF. As DNA, the CDR3 is TGTGCCAGCAGCGAACAGTGGGCGAACACTGAAGCTTTCTTT.

The J gene is TRBJ1-2, the V gene TRBV3-1; 8 bases map to TRBD1. V lost 3 bases and J lost 1; bases outside the gene matches: 4. Germline V gene sequence: CDR1 LGHDT, CDR2 YNNKEL (reference sequence). The CDR3 covers 15 residues. DNA for the CDR3: TGTGCCAGCAGCCACTTACAGGGGGTTAACTATGGCTACACCTTC. Its protein product is CASSHLQGVNYGYTF.

On this clonotype itself: Since a much larger clone is just one base distant, this may be a read error. The CDR3: CASGLGVYQPQHF. Written as DNA, the CDR3 is TGTGCCAGCGGCCTTGGGGTCTATCAGCCCCAGCATTTT. The chain employs TRBV12-3 or TRBV12-4 and TRBJ1-5; D is uncertain. CDR3 length: 13 amino acids. The V end was cut by 8 bases, the J end by 5 bases, with 13 bases between.

This chain connects TRBV6-6 to TRBJ1-6, with D unclear. The CDR3 contains 13 residues. Germline V gene data show CDR1 as MNHNY and CDR2 as SVGAGI (reference sequence). The germline V and J ends were trimmed by 6 bases and 6 bases, with 9 bases remaining between them. The CDR3 sequence: CASSSSGNSPLHF. The CDR3 coding sequence is TGTGCCAGCAGCAGCTCGGGTAATTCACCCCTCCACTTT.

This clonotype has ten or more counts. This chain connects TRBV7-2 to TRBJ2-7, with TRBD2 matching 7 bases. CDR3 length equals 14 residues. The trim removed 7 bases at V and 3 bases at J, leaving 9 bases unmatched. Germline V gene sequence: CDR1 SGHTA, CDR2 FQGNSA. The CDR3 spells CASTRAGELYEQYF. The CDR3 DNA is TGTGCCAGCACCCGGGCGGGAGAACTCTACGAGCAGTACTTC. The variable domain in full, with the rest retrieved from reference TRBV7-2 and TRBJ2-7, is GAGVSQSPSNKVTEKGKDVELRCDPISGHTALYWYRQSLGQGLEFLIYFQGNSAPDKSGLPSDRFSAERTGGSVSTLTIQRTQQEDSAVYLCASTRAGELYEQYFGPGTRLTVT.

In regard to this clonotype: The germline gene is not matched at one end of the junction; a read error may be the cause. The chain combines TRBV7-8 with TRBJ2-3; 7 positions agree with TRBD1. The CDR3 totals 15 residues. From germline, CDR1 is SGHVS and CDR2 FQNEAQ. CDR3 protein: CASSLQGSFTDTRYF. The CDR3 nucleotides are TGTGCCAGCAGTCTACAGGGGTCCTTCACAGATACGCGGTATTTT.

The table lists this clonotype with a few counts. The chain is built from TRBV19 and TRBJ1-5, with TRBD1 matching over 7 bases. This CDR3 contains 12 residues. The trim removed 9 bases at V and 5 bases at J, leaving 4 bases unmatched. Germline CDR1 reads LNHDA; CDR2 reads SQIVND (reference sequence). The CDR3 DNA sequence: TGTGCCAGCAAGACAGGGTATCAGCCCCAGCATTTT. It encodes CASKTGYQPQHF. Based on the CDR3 plus reference TRBV19 and TRBJ1-5, the full variable domain is DGGITQSPKYLFRKEGQNVTLSCEQNLNHDAMYWYRQDPGQGLRLIYYSQIVNDFQKGDIAEGYSVSREKKESFPLTVTSAQKNPTAFYLCASKTGYQPQHFGDGTRLSIL.

The chain recombines TRBV11-2 with TRBJ2-3; D unresolved. Germline V CDR1 and CDR2: SGHAT, FQNNGV. The ends were cut back, 3 bases at V and 0 bases at J, with 13 bases in the middle. The CDR3 contains 16 residues. CDR3 coding DNA: TGTGCCAGCAGCTTGGTCCGGCTTACTAGCACAGATACGCAGTATTTT. Translated, it gives CASSLVRLTSTDTQYF.

This clonotype was recorded at least ten times. The chain employs TRBV11-2 and TRBJ2-1; D is possibly TRBD2 (6 bases). This CDR3 has 14 amino acids. V gave up 4 bases and J gave up 6 bases, with 13 bases separating them. CDR1 SGHAT and CDR2 FQNNGV come from the germline V gene. CDR3 nucleotide sequence: TGTGCCAGCAGCTCCCCGTCGGGGGTCAATGAGCAGTTCTTC. It translates to CASSSPSGVNEQFF.

This chain uses TRBV29-1 with TRBJ2-5, with TRBD2 as a possible D gene (6 bases). V lost 6 bases and J lost 4, with 24 bases in between. Germline values: CDR1 SQVTM, CDR2 ANQGSEA. CDR3 length equals 16 residues. CDR3 amino acids: CSVPWGEKTGGETQYF. The CDR3, as DNA: TGCAGCGTCCCGTGGGGGGAGAAAACCGGGGGAGAGACCCAGTACTTC.

In the case of this clonotype: A much larger clone lies a single base off, so this may be a read error. The chain employs TRBV6-5 and TRBJ2-4; D remains ambiguous. Germline V gives CDR1 MNHEY, CDR2 SVGAGI. Trimming took 2 bases from V and 13 from J, leaving 15 bases between them. The CDR3 is made up of 13 amino acids. CDR3 sequence (DNA): TGTGCCAGCAGTTACGGCGGAAACTACAAGCAGTACTTC. It is translated as CASSYGGNYKQYF.

The table lists this clonotype with many counts. As DNA, the CDR3 is TGTGCCAGCACTCAGGGCGGTGGCTACACCTTC. It is translated as CASTQGGGYTF. The V call is TRBV6-5, the J call TRBJ1-2; D may be TRBD1 (5 bases). Germline V gives CDR1 MNHEY, CDR2 SVGAGI. Trimming took off 7 bases at V and 7 bases at J, with 10 bases between the two ends. The CDR3 is made up of 11 amino acids.

The rearrangement links TRBV20-1 to TRBJ1-6, with D unresolved. Between the trimmed V and J ends, which lost 5 bases and 10 bases, there was a span of 18 bases. The germline gives CDR1 DFQATT, CDR2 SNEGSKA (reference sequence). This CDR3 contains 14 residues. The CDR3 sequence is CSARYNLVGSPLHF. The CDR3 DNA reads TGCAGTGCTCGATACAACCTAGTAGGGTCACCCCTCCACTTT.

This chain uses TRBV13 with TRBJ2-4; D may be TRBD2 (6 bases). Trimming removed 5 bases at V and 10 bases at J, with 15 bases between. Germline loops: CDR1 PRHDT, CDR2 FYEKMQ (reference sequence). The CDR3 is 13 amino acids. This chain's CDR3 is CASSSSGDGIQYF. As DNA, the CDR3 is TGTGCCAGCAGCAGTAGCGGAGATGGGATTCAGTACTTC.